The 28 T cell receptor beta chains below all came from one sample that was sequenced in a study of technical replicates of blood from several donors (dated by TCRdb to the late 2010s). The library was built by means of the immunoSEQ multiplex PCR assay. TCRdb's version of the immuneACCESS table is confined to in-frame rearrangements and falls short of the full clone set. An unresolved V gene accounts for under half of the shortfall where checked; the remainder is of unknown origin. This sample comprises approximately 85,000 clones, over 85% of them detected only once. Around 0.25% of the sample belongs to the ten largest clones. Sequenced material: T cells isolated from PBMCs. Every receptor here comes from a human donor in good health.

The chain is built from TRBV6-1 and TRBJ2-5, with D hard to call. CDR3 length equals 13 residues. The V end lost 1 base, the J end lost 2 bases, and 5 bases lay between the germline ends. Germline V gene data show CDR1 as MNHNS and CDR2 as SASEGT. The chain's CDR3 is CASSEVSQETQYF. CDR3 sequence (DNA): TGTGCCAGCAGTGAAGTATCTCAAGAGACCCAGTACTTC.

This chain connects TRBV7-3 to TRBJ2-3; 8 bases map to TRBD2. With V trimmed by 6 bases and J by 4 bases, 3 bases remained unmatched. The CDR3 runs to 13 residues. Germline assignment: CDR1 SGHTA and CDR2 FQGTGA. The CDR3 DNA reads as TGTGCCAGCAGGTCGGGGGGGGCAGATACGCAGTATTTT. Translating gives CASRSGGADTQYF.

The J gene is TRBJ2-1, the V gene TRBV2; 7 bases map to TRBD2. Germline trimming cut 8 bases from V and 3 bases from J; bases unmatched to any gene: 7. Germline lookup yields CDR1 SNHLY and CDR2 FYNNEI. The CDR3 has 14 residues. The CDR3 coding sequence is TGTGCCAGCCGACCAGCGGGGTTCTACAATGAGCAGTTCTTC. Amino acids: CASRPAGFYNEQFF. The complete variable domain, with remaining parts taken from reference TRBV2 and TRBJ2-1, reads EPEVTQTPSHQVTQMGQEVILRCVPISNHLYFYWYRQILGQKVEFLVSFYNNEISEKSEIFDDQFSVERPDGSNFTLKIRSTKLEDSAMYFCASRPAGFYNEQFFGPGTRLTVL.

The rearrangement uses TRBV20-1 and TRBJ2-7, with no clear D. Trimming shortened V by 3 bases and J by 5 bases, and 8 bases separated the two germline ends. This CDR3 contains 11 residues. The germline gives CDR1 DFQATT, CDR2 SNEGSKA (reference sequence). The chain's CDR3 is CSARWADEQYF. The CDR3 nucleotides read TGCAGTGCTAGGTGGGCCGACGAGCAGTACTTC.

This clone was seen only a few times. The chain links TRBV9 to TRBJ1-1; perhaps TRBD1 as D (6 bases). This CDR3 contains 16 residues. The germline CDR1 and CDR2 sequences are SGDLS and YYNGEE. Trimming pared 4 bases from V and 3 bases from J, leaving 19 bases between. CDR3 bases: TGTGCCAGCAGCTCCAGCGGACAGACCCGTCACACTGAAGCTTTCTTT. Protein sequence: CASSSSGQTRHTEAFF.

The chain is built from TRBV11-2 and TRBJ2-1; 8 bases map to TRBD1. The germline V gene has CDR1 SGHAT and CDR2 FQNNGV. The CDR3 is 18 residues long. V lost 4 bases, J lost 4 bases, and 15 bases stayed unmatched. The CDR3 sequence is CASSYRNTGTGSYNEQFF. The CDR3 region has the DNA TGTGCCAGCAGCTACCGGAACACCGGGACAGGATCATACAATGAGCAGTTCTTC.

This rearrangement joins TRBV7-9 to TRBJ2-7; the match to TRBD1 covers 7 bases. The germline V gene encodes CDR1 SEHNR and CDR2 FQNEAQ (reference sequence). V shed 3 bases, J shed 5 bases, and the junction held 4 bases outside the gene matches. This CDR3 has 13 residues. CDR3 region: CASSLTGRNEQYF. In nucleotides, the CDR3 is TGTGCCAGCAGCTTGACAGGGCGGAACGAGCAGTACTTC. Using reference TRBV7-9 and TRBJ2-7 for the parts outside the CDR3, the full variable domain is DTGVSQNPRHKITKRGQNVTFRCDPISEHNRLYWYRQTLGQGPEFLTYFQNEAQLEKSRLLSDRFSAERPKGSFSTLEIQRTEQGDSAMYLCASSLTGRNEQYFGPGTRLTVT.

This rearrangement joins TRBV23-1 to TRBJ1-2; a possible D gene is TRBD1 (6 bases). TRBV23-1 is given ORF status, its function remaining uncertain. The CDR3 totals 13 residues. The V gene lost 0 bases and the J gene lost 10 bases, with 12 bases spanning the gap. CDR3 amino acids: CASSQSYRVSYTF. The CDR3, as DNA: TGCGCCAGCAGTCAATCTTACAGGGTATCCTACACCTTC.

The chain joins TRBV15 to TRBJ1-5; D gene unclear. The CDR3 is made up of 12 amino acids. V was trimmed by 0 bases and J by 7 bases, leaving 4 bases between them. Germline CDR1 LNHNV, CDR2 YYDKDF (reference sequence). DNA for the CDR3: TGTGCCACCAGCAGAGAGCGGCAGCCCCAGCATTTT. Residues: CATSRERQPQHF.

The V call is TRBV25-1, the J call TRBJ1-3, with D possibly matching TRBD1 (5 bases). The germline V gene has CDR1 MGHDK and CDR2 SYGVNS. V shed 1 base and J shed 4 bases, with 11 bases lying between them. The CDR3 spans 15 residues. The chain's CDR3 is CASSEWADSGNTIYF. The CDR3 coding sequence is TGTGCCAGCAGTGAATGGGCAGACAGCGGAAACACCATATATTTT.

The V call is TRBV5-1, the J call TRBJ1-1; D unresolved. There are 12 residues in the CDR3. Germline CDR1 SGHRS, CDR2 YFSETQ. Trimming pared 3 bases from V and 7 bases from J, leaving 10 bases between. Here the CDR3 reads CASSSTTHEAFF. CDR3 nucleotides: TGCGCCAGCAGCTCGACAACTCATGAAGCTTTCTTT.

The DNA of the CDR3 is TGTGCCAGTAGTATATGGGCTAGCGGGGGGACCACAGATACGCAGTATTTT. It yields the protein CASSIWASGGTTDTQYF. The rearrangement joins TRBV19 to TRBJ2-3, with 11 bases identical to TRBD2. The germline gives CDR1 LNHDA, CDR2 SQIVND (reference sequence). J gave up 2 bases and V 2 bases, and 6 bases lay outside the gene matches. The CDR3 extends over 17 amino acids.

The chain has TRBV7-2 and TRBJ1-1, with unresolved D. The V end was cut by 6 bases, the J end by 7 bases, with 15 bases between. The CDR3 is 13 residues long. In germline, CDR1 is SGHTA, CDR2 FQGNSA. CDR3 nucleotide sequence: TGTGCCAGCAGGTTATTGGTGACGGGTGAAGCTTTCTTT. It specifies CASRLLVTGEAFF. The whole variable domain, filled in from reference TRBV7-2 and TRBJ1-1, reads GAGVSQSPSNKVTEKGKDVELRCDPISGHTALYWYRQSLGQGLEFLIYFQGNSAPDKSGLPSDRFSAERTGGSVSTLTIQRTQQEDSAVYLCASRLLVTGEAFFGQGTRLTVV.

The CDR3 bases are TGTGCCAGCAGCTTTCCCCTTCCGGGGAGCTCCTACGAGCAGTACTTC. Protein: CASSFPLPGSSYEQYF. The chain carries TRBV7-9 and TRBJ2-7; the D gene is possibly TRBD2 (5 bases). V lost 3 bases and J 0 bases, leaving 15 bases between the germline ends. There are 16 residues in the CDR3. The germline V gene encodes CDR1 SEHNR and CDR2 FQNEAQ (reference sequence).

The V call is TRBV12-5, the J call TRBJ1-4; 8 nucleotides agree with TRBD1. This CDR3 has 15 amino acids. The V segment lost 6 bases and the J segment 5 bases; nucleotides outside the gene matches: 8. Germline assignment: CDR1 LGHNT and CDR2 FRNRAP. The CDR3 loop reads CASGPQGASNEKLFF. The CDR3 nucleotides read TGTGCTAGTGGCCCTCAGGGGGCGTCCAATGAAAAACTGTTTTTT.

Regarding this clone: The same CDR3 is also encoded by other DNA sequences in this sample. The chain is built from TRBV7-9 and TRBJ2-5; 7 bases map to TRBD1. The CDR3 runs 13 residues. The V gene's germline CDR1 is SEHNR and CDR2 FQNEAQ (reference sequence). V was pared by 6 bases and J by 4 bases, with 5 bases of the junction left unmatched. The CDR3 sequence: CASSTTGSETQYF. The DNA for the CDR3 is TGTGCCAGCAGTACGACAGGGTCAGAGACCCAGTACTTC.

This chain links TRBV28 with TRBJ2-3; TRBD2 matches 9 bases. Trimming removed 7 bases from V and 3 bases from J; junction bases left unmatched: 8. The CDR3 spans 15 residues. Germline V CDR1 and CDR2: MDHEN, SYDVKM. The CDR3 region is CASTPGTSLTDTQYF. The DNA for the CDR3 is TGTGCCAGCACCCCCGGGACTAGCTTGACAGATACGCAGTATTTT.

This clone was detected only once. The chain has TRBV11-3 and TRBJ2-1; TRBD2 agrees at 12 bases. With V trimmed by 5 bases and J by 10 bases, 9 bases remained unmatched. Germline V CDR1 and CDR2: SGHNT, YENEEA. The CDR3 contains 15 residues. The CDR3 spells CASSLRLAGEGEQFF. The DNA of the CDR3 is TGTGCCAGCAGCCTGCGACTAGCGGGAGAGGGGGAGCAGTTCTTC.

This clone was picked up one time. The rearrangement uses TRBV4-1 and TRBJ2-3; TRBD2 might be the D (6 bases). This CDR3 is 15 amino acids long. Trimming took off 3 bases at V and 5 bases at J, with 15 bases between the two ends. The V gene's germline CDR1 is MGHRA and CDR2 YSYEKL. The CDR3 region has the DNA TGCGCCAGCAGCCAGTTCGGGACTCGACAAGATACGCAGTATTTT. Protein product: CASSQFGTRQDTQYF.

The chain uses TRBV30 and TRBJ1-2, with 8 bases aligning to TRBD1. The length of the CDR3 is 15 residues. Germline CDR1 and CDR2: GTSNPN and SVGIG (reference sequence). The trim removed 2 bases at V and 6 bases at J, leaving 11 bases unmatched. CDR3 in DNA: TGTGCCTGGAGTACCCCCCTGGACAGGGAGAATGGCTACACCTTC. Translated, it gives CAWSTPLDRENGYTF.

This CDR3 is CASSLTSGEQFF. DNA of the CDR3: TGTGCCAGCAGCCTGACTAGCGGTGAGCAGTTCTTC. The gene calls are TRBV9 and TRBJ2-1, with TRBD2 matching 9 bases. V was clipped by 4 bases and J by 9 bases; unmatched bases: 2. Germline V gene data show CDR1 as SGDLS and CDR2 as YYNGEE. CDR3 length equals 12 residues.

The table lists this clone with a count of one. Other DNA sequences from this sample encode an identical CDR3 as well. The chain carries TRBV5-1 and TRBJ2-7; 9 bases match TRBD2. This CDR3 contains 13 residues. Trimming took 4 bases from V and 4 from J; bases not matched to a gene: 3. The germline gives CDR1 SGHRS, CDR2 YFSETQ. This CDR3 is CASSLAGTYEQYF. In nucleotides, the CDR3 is TGCGCCAGCAGCCTAGCGGGGACTTACGAGCAGTACTTC.

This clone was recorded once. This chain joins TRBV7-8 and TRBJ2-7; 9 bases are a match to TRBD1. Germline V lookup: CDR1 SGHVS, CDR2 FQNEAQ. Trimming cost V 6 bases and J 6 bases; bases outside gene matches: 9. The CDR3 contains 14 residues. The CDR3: CASRQSGQGGEQYF. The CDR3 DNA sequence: TGTGCCAGCAGGCAATCGGGACAGGGAGGCGAGCAGTACTTC.

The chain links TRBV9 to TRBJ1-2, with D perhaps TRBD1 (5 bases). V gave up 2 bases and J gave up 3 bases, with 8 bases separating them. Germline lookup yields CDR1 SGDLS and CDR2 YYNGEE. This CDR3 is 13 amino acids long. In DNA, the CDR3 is TGTGCCAGCAGCGTCCCAGGGTACTATGGCTACACCTTC. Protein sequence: CASSVPGYYGYTF.

CDR3 DNA: TGCGCCAGCAGCCAAACACGGGACAGCGATTCCTATGGCTACACCTTC. Its translation: CASSQTRDSDSYGYTF. V and J are TRBV4-1 and TRBJ1-2; 7 positions match TRBD1. The V gene end was trimmed by 2 bases and the J gene end by 4 bases; junction bases not matched to a gene: 10. This CDR3 region has 16 residues. Germline V gives CDR1 MGHRA, CDR2 YSYEKL.

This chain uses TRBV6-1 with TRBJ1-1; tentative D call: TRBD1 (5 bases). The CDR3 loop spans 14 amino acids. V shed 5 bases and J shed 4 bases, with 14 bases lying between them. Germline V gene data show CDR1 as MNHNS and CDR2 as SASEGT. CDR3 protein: CASSSAREGTEAFF. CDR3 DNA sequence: TGTGCCAGCAGTTCGGCCAGGGAGGGCACTGAAGCTTTCTTT.

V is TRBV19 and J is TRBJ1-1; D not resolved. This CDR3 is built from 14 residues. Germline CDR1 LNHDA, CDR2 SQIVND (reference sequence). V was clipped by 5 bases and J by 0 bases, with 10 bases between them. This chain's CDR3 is CASSASSMNTEAFF. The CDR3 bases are TGTGCCAGTAGTGCCAGTTCCATGAACACTGAAGCTTTCTTT.

CDR3 amino acids: CASSPRSGLDTQYF. Here the CDR3 DNA reads TGTGCCAGCAGTCCGCGCTCAGGGTTAGATACGCAGTATTTT. The chain employs TRBV28 and TRBJ2-3; D might be TRBD1 (5 bases). The CDR3 sequence is 14 residues long. The germline V gene encodes CDR1 MDHEN and CDR2 SYDVKM. Trimming pared 5 bases from V and 5 bases from J, leaving 14 bases between.